Following are 16 T cell receptor beta chains from one sample sequenced in a study of beta chain features in type 1 diabetes. Since all of the isolated RNA was reverse transcribed, expressed TCRB transcripts were what got sequenced. Clones were sequenced by immunoSEQ multiplex PCR, and TCRdb holds only the in-frame ones, with some missing. The table lists 350,000 to 450,000 clones, about 14% of them singletons. What was sequenced was naive CD4+ T cells from blood. Receptors originate from a woman aged 18-35 years in good health.

The chain uses TRBV29-1 and TRBJ2-1; the match to TRBD2 covers 10 bases. After removal of 2 bases from V and 4 bases from J, the junction contained 5 bases not matched to a gene. The germline gives CDR1 SQVTM, CDR2 ANQGSEA. The CDR3 is 15 residues long. The CDR3 region has the DNA TGCAGCGTTGAACCGGGACTAGCGAGATACAATGAGCAGTTCTTC. Its protein is CSVEPGLARYNEQFF.

This clone has more than one count but fewer than ten. This chain connects TRBV5-4 to TRBJ1-4; 9 bases are shared with TRBD1. The germline CDR1 and CDR2 sequences are SGHNT and YYREEE (reference sequence). This CDR3 has 16 residues. With V trimmed by 1 base and J by 2 bases, 3 bases remained unmatched. In DNA, the CDR3 is TGTGCCAGCAGCTTGAGACAGGGGGAGACTAATGAAAAACTGTTTTTT. It is translated as CASSLRQGETNEKLFF.

This sequence joins TRBV28 and TRBJ1-5; 8 bases match TRBD1. This CDR3 has 11 amino acids. Germline lookup yields CDR1 MDHEN and CDR2 SYDVKM. J lost 11 bases, V lost 4 bases, and 1 base had no gene match. The CDR3 sequence: CASSSQGAQHF. The CDR3 coding sequence is TGTGCCAGCAGTTCACAGGGGGCCCAGCATTTT.

This clone turned up a few times. This chain joins TRBV7-3 and TRBJ2-7; TRBD2 aligns across 10 bases. The CDR3 contains 16 residues. Germline V CDR1 and CDR2: SGHTA, FQGTGA. J lost 6 bases, V lost 5 bases, and 13 bases had no gene match. The CDR3 reads CASSARSSGSLGEQYF. The CDR3 DNA reads TGTGCCAGCAGCGCCAGGTCTAGCGGGAGCTTGGGCGAGCAGTACTTC.

This clone was detected a few times. J is TRBJ2-7 and V is TRBV6-1; 7 nucleotides match TRBD1. CDR1 is MNHNS and CDR2 is SASEGT in the germline V gene. The CDR3 loop spans 15 amino acids. V dropped 3 bases and J dropped 2; count of bases not matched to a gene: 7. The CDR3 nucleotides read TGTGCCAGCAGTGACGGGACAGCTAACACCTACGAGCAGTACTTC. Protein: CASSDGTANTYEQYF.

The J gene is TRBJ2-7, the V gene TRBV28, with 7 bases aligning to TRBD1. In germline, CDR1 is MDHEN, CDR2 SYDVKM. Germline trimming cut 8 bases from V and 6 bases from J; bases unmatched to any gene: 7. This CDR3 has 12 residues. CDR3 amino acids: CASWSQGSEQYF. DNA of the CDR3: TGTGCCAGCTGGTCACAGGGGAGCGAGCAGTACTTC.

About this clone: Other DNA sequences within the sample encode an identical CDR3. This chain joins TRBV15 and TRBJ1-4; 10 nucleotides agree with TRBD1. The trim removed 3 bases at V and 5 bases at J, leaving 0 bases unmatched. CDR1 and CDR2 from the germline V gene are LNHNV and YYDKDF (reference sequence). CDR3 length equals 14 residues. The CDR3 loop reads CATSRDRGNEKLFF. The CDR3 nucleotides are TGTGCCACCAGCAGGGACAGGGGGAATGAAAAACTGTTTTTT.

The V gene is TRBV5-5, the J gene TRBJ1-5; the D is unclear. The length of the CDR3 is 15 residues. The V gene's germline CDR1 is SGHKS and CDR2 YYEKEE (reference sequence). The germline V and J ends were trimmed by 0 bases and 3 bases, with 10 bases remaining between them. CDR3 bases: TGTGCCAGCAGCTTGGTGGAGGTTTCCAATCAGCCCCAGCATTTT. It is translated as CASSLVEVSNQPQHF.

This chain joins TRBV6-1 and TRBJ2-1; D call uncertain. V gave up 7 bases and J gave up 11 bases, with 12 bases separating them. This CDR3 is 11 amino acids long. Germline values: CDR1 MNHNS, CDR2 SASEGT. The CDR3 nucleotides are TGTGCCAGCACGAAGCCGCTACAGCAGTTCTTC. It specifies CASTKPLQQFF.

This clone was seen only a few times. This chain links TRBV2 with TRBJ2-1, with TRBD2 as a possible D gene (6 bases). Trimming stripped 0 bases from V and 7 bases from J, with 16 bases between. CDR1 and CDR2 (germline): SNHLY, FYNNEI. The CDR3 contains 16 residues. This CDR3 is CASSEAGGAGRNEQFF. CDR3 in DNA: TGTGCCAGCAGTGAAGCAGGAGGGGCAGGGAGGAATGAGCAGTTCTTC.

This sequence joins TRBV25-1 and TRBJ1-1; the match to TRBD1 covers 11 bases. Unmatched junction bases numbered 1, after V lost 6 bases and J lost 1 base. This CDR3 spans 14 amino acids. Germline lookup yields CDR1 MGHDK and CDR2 SYGVNS. This CDR3 is CASRGTGGNTEAFF. The CDR3 region has the DNA TGTGCCAGCAGGGGGACAGGGGGGAACACTGAAGCTTTCTTT.

J is TRBJ1-4 and V is TRBV30, with D hard to call. With 2 bases removed from V and 0 bases from J, the gap between germline ends came to 13 bases. There are 16 residues in the CDR3. The germline V gene has CDR1 GTSNPN and CDR2 SVGIG (reference sequence). CDR3 in DNA: TGTGCCTGGAGTCCTGGGCGCGTTGCAACTAATGAAAAACTGTTTTTT. Amino acid sequence: CAWSPGRVATNEKLFF. The full variable domain, with the rest looked up from reference TRBV30 and TRBJ1-4, is SQTIHQWPATLVQPVGSPLSLECTVEGTSNPNLYWYRQAAGRGLQLLFYSVGIGQISSEVPQNLSASRPQDRQFILSSKKLLLSDSGFYLCAWSPGRVATNEKLFFGSGTQLSVL.

This clone was found a few times. J is TRBJ2-1 and V is TRBV18; 9 bases match TRBD2. Germline lookup yields CDR1 KGHSH and CDR2 LQKENI. This CDR3 spans 15 amino acids. V shed 6 bases and J 5 bases; nucleotides not matched to a gene: 8. CDR3 in DNA: TGTGCCAGCTCCTACGTAGCGGGGGTGAACAATGAGCAGTTCTTC. Protein sequence: CASSYVAGVNNEQFF.

This chain connects TRBV7-9 to TRBJ2-1; TRBD1 aligns across 11 bases. In germline, CDR1 is SEHNR, CDR2 FQNEAQ (reference sequence). The CDR3 spans 16 residues. Trimming took 5 bases from V and 2 from J; bases not matched to a gene: 5. The CDR3 coding sequence is TGTGCCAGCAGCACAAGGGACAGGGGGACCTACAATGAGCAGTTCTTC. Its translation is CASSTRDRGTYNEQFF.

The chain couples TRBV15 to TRBJ1-1; 9 bases agree with TRBD1. CDR1 is LNHNV, CDR2 YYDKDF, per germline (reference sequence). The CDR3 is 15 amino acids. After removal of 4 bases from V and 9 bases from J, the junction contained 12 bases not matched to a gene. This CDR3 reads CATSKDRGFTLKAFF. As DNA, the CDR3 is TGTGCCACCAGCAAGGACAGGGGATTTACACTGAAAGCTTTCTTT.

This clone was seen a handful of times. The CDR3 nucleotides are TGTGCCAGCAGCCGCCCGGGCGGGGGAGAGACCCAGTACTTC. It translates to CASSRPGGGETQYF. The chain joins TRBV28 to TRBJ2-5, with TRBD2 identical over 7 bases. Looked up from germline, CDR1 is MDHEN and CDR2 is SYDVKM. The CDR3 is made up of 14 amino acids. V lost 6 bases, J lost 4 bases, and 8 bases stayed unmatched.